This is a list of T cell receptor beta chains from one sample in a study of human T cells and chemical hapten exposure. A single record per CDR3 protein comes from TCRdb applying MiXCR to the RACE reads. Found here are a few hundred thousand distinct CDR3 sequences, more than 5% of them singletons; the top ten hold around 6.1%. The source was whole blood, collected in connection with sensitization to the hapten diphenylcyclopropenone (DPC). These receptor sequences come from a woman aged 18 to 35 with alopecia areata. Some clones in this sample may be carry-over from other donors' samples. Each CDR3 is given with its conserved first and last residue. The order of the fields is J gene, clone size, CDR3 length, D gene, V gene, CDR3 protein, CDR3 DNA. D genes are given only for firm matches. Clone size is given for some rows only: seen once, a few or many times, or a class if the clone is expanded.

J gene: TRBJ1-5; clone size: few; CDR3 length: 17; D gene: -; V gene: TRBV7-2; CDR3 protein: CASSLSGWAPSNQPQHF; CDR3 DNA: TGTGCCAGCAGCTTAAGTGGGTGGGCTCCCAGCAATCAGCCCCAGCATTTT
J gene: TRBJ1-2; clone size: -; CDR3 length: 15; D gene: TRBD1; V gene: TRBV12-3/TRBV12-4; CDR3 protein: CASSSTGADRRSYTF; CDR3 DNA: TGTGCCAGCAGTTCTACCGGAGCGGACAGGCGAAGCTACACCTTC
J gene: TRBJ1-5; clone size: -; CDR3 length: 18; D gene: -; V gene: TRBV5-4; CDR3 protein: CASSQSSGTVNSNQPQHF; CDR3 DNA: TGTGCCAGCAGCCAGTCCTCCGGGACTGTCAACAGCAATCAGCCCCAGCATTTT
J gene: TRBJ2-1; clone size: few; CDR3 length: 14; D gene: -; V gene: TRBV7-2; CDR3 protein: CASSPVIMGAKQFF; CDR3 DNA: TGTGCCAGCAGCCCGGTTATTATGGGAGCGAAGCAGTTCTTC
J gene: TRBJ2-5; clone size: many; CDR3 length: 15; D gene: -; V gene: TRBV5-8; CDR3 protein: CAKGGGRLYQETQYF; CDR3 DNA: TGTGCCAAAGGGGGGGGACGCCTCTACCAAGAGACCCAGTACTTC
J gene: TRBJ1-3; clone size: many; CDR3 length: 14; D gene: TRBD1; V gene: TRBV12-3/TRBV12-4; CDR3 protein: CASSPGQGRNTIYF; CDR3 DNA: TGTGCCAGCAGTCCGGGACAGGGGAGAAACACCATATATTTT
J gene: TRBJ2-5; clone size: few; CDR3 length: 12; D gene: -; V gene: TRBV3-1; CDR3 protein: CASSRNRETQYF; CDR3 DNA: TGTGCCAGCAGCCGAAATAGGGAGACCCAGTACTTC
J gene: TRBJ2-1; clone size: -; CDR3 length: 16; D gene: TRBD2; V gene: TRBV28; CDR3 protein: CASSPSSGGAYNEQFF; CDR3 DNA: TGTGCCAGCAGCCCCTCTAGCGGGGGGGCCTACAATGAGCAGTTCTTC
J gene: TRBJ1-2; clone size: -; CDR3 length: 11; D gene: -; V gene: TRBV6-2/TRBV6-3; CDR3 protein: CASSGGRGYTF; CDR3 DNA: TGTGCCAGCAGTGGGGGACGTGGCTACACCTTC
J gene: TRBJ2-3; clone size: many; CDR3 length: 12; D gene: -; V gene: TRBV20-1; CDR3 protein: CSARGWADTQYF; CDR3 DNA: TGCAGTGCTAGGGGGTGGGCAGATACGCAGTATTTT
J gene: TRBJ1-4; clone size: few; CDR3 length: 13; D gene: -; V gene: TRBV7-2; CDR3 protein: CASSLVTGSKLFF; CDR3 DNA: TGTGCCAGCAGCTTAGTGACTGGCAGTAAACTGTTTTTT
J gene: TRBJ1-5; clone size: many; CDR3 length: 19; D gene: -; V gene: TRBV6-5; CDR3 protein: CASSYAYQTRKGFNQPQHF; CDR3 DNA: TGTGCCAGCAGTTATGCCTATCAGACTCGAAAAGGCTTTAATCAGCCCCAGCATTTT
J gene: TRBJ1-3; clone size: many; CDR3 length: 16; D gene: TRBD1; V gene: TRBV10-3; CDR3 protein: CAISESWDRGENTIYF; CDR3 DNA: TGTGCCATCAGTGAGTCATGGGACAGGGGCGAGAACACCATATATTTT
J gene: TRBJ2-3; clone size: -; CDR3 length: 13; D gene: -; V gene: TRBV20-1; CDR3 protein: CSGTGDGTDTQYF; CDR3 DNA: TGCAGTGGTACGGGGGATGGAACAGATACGCAGTATTTT
J gene: TRBJ2-1; clone size: few; CDR3 length: 15; D gene: TRBD2; V gene: TRBV3-1; CDR3 protein: CASSSWTSGGNEQFF; CDR3 DNA: TGTGCCAGCAGCTCCTGGACTAGCGGAGGAAATGAGCAGTTCTTC
J gene: TRBJ1-2; clone size: few; CDR3 length: 12; D gene: -; V gene: TRBV29-1; CDR3 protein: CSVYSESSRYTF; CDR3 DNA: TGCAGCGTCTATTCGGAGAGTAGCCGCTACACCTTC
J gene: TRBJ2-2; clone size: -; CDR3 length: 16; D gene: -; V gene: TRBV7-2; CDR3 protein: CASSLVGGTVTGELFF; CDR3 DNA: TGTGCCAGCAGCTTAGTAGGGGGGACAGTCACCGGGGAGCTGTTTTTT
J gene: TRBJ2-3; clone size: many; CDR3 length: 14; D gene: -; V gene: TRBV5-5; CDR3 protein: CASSLSFGTDTQYF; CDR3 DNA: TGTGCCAGCAGCTTGTCGTTCGGCACAGATACGCAGTATTTT
J gene: TRBJ1-1; clone size: few; CDR3 length: 11; D gene: -; V gene: TRBV29-1; CDR3 protein: CSVVLNTEAFF; CDR3 DNA: TGCAGCGTTGTACTGAACACTGAAGCTTTCTTT
J gene: TRBJ2-3; clone size: -; CDR3 length: 15; D gene: -; V gene: TRBV11-3; CDR3 protein: CASSFRTGVTDTQYF; CDR3 DNA: TGTGCCAGCAGCTTTCGGACGGGCGTCACAGATACGCAGTATTTT
J gene: TRBJ1-2; clone size: few; CDR3 length: 15; D gene: -; V gene: TRBV20-1; CDR3 protein: CSARDLRQESYGYTF; CDR3 DNA: TGCAGTGCTAGGGACTTGAGACAGGAGTCGTATGGCTACACCTTC
J gene: TRBJ1-5; clone size: many; CDR3 length: 14; D gene: TRBD1; V gene: TRBV24-1; CDR3 protein: CATSPQGANQPQHF; CDR3 DNA: TGTGCCACCAGTCCACAGGGGGCAAATCAGCCCCAGCATTTT
J gene: TRBJ1-1; clone size: few; CDR3 length: 14; D gene: TRBD1; V gene: TRBV6-5; CDR3 protein: CASRQDRTNTEAFF; CDR3 DNA: TGTGCCAGCAGACAGGACAGGACAAACACTGAAGCTTTCTTT
J gene: TRBJ1-2; clone size: many; CDR3 length: 12; D gene: -; V gene: TRBV12-3/TRBV12-4; CDR3 protein: CASSTANYGYTF; CDR3 DNA: TGTGCCAGCAGTACAGCTAACTATGGCTACACCTTC
J gene: TRBJ2-3; clone size: few; CDR3 length: 16; D gene: TRBD1; V gene: TRBV5-1; CDR3 protein: CASSRGQGLQADTQYF; CDR3 DNA: TGCGCCAGCAGCCGGGGACAGGGCCTTCAAGCAGATACGCAGTATTTT
J gene: TRBJ2-5; clone size: many; CDR3 length: 18; D gene: TRBD2; V gene: TRBV5-6; CDR3 protein: CASSSPRASGGLQETQYF; CDR3 DNA: TGTGCCAGCAGCTCCCCCCGGGCTAGCGGGGGGCTTCAAGAGACCCAGTACTTC
J gene: TRBJ1-2; clone size: many; CDR3 length: 18; D gene: -; V gene: TRBV7-2; CDR3 protein: CASSFTTGSLFSSYGYTF; CDR3 DNA: TGTGCCAGCAGCTTTACGACAGGCTCATTATTCTCTTCGTATGGCTACACCTTC
J gene: TRBJ2-5; clone size: few; CDR3 length: 14; D gene: TRBD1; V gene: TRBV5-1; CDR3 protein: CASSPQGAQETQYF; CDR3 DNA: TGCGCCAGCAGCCCTCAGGGGGCCCAAGAGACCCAGTACTTC
J gene: TRBJ2-3; clone size: few; CDR3 length: 14; D gene: TRBD2; V gene: TRBV9; CDR3 protein: CASSGLAGLDTQYF; CDR3 DNA: TGTGCCAGCAGCGGGTTAGCGGGGTTAGATACGCAGTATTTT
J gene: TRBJ2-1; clone size: many; CDR3 length: 13; D gene: TRBD2; V gene: TRBV9; CDR3 protein: CASSGREGNEQFF; CDR3 DNA: TGTGCCAGCAGCGGAAGGGAGGGCAATGAGCAGTTCTTC
J gene: TRBJ2-3; clone size: many; CDR3 length: 13; D gene: TRBD2; V gene: TRBV29-1; CDR3 protein: CSVGRDGPDTQYF; CDR3 DNA: TGCAGCGTGGGGAGGGATGGGCCAGATACGCAGTATTTT
J gene: TRBJ2-7; clone size: few; CDR3 length: 13; D gene: -; V gene: TRBV10-3; CDR3 protein: CAIRPSLGASQYF; CDR3 DNA: TGTGCCATCAGGCCCTCCTTGGGGGCGAGTCAGTACTTC
J gene: TRBJ2-1; clone size: few; CDR3 length: 15; D gene: -; V gene: TRBV19; CDR3 protein: CASSIERTAYNEQFF; CDR3 DNA: TGTGCCAGTAGTATTGAGAGGACAGCCTACAATGAGCAGTTCTTC
J gene: TRBJ2-3; clone size: -; CDR3 length: 15; D gene: -; V gene: TRBV6-1; CDR3 protein: CASTPEGLVTDTQYF; CDR3 DNA: TGTGCCAGCACCCCGGAGGGTTTAGTCACAGATACGCAGTATTTT
J gene: TRBJ2-3; clone size: few; CDR3 length: 16; D gene: -; V gene: TRBV6-6; CDR3 protein: CASSYSKALSSDTQYF; CDR3 DNA: TGTGCCAGCAGTTACTCGAAGGCCTTATCGTCCGATACGCAGTATTTT
J gene: TRBJ2-1; clone size: many; CDR3 length: 14; D gene: TRBD1; V gene: TRBV7-9; CDR3 protein: CASSLQGANNEQFF; CDR3 DNA: TGTGCCAGCAGCTTGCAGGGGGCTAACAATGAGCAGTTCTTC
J gene: TRBJ2-7; clone size: few; CDR3 length: 14; D gene: -; V gene: TRBV5-1; CDR3 protein: CASSPPDPTVQQYF; CDR3 DNA: TGCGCCAGCAGCCCACCGGACCCCACGGTCCAGCAGTACTTC
J gene: TRBJ1-4; clone size: many; CDR3 length: 16; D gene: TRBD1; V gene: TRBV20-1; CDR3 protein: CSASFRTGWGDGKLFF; CDR3 DNA: TGCAGTGCTAGCTTTAGGACAGGGTGGGGCGATGGAAAACTGTTTTTT
J gene: TRBJ1-5; clone size: few; CDR3 length: 16; D gene: -; V gene: TRBV6-6; CDR3 protein: CASSYVGSDSNQPQHF; CDR3 DNA: TGTGCCAGCAGTTATGTTGGCAGCGATAGCAATCAGCCCCAGCATTTT
J gene: TRBJ1-1; clone size: -; CDR3 length: 13; D gene: TRBD1; V gene: TRBV4-1; CDR3 protein: CASSQGQGVEAFF; CDR3 DNA: TGCGCCAGCAGCCAAGGACAGGGCGTTGAAGCTTTCTTT
J gene: TRBJ2-3; clone size: few; CDR3 length: 17; D gene: TRBD2; V gene: TRBV4-2; CDR3 protein: CASSQDPASGGTDTQYF; CDR3 DNA: TGTGCCAGCAGCCAAGATCCGGCTAGCGGGGGCACAGATACGCAGTATTTT
J gene: TRBJ1-2; clone size: few; CDR3 length: 11; D gene: -; V gene: TRBV6-6; CDR3 protein: CASSYQAVYTF; CDR3 DNA: TGTGCCAGCAGTTACCAGGCAGTCTACACCTTC
J gene: TRBJ2-7; clone size: few; CDR3 length: 15; D gene: TRBD2; V gene: TRBV2; CDR3 protein: CASSQYSGGPGEQYF; CDR3 DNA: TGTGCCAGCAGCCAATATAGCGGGGGGCCCGGGGAGCAGTACTTC
J gene: TRBJ2-4; clone size: many; CDR3 length: 17; D gene: -; V gene: TRBV4-3; CDR3 protein: CASSQERGLLAKNIQYF; CDR3 DNA: TGCGCCAGCAGCCAAGAAAGAGGGTTACTAGCCAAAAACATTCAGTACTTC
J gene: TRBJ2-3; clone size: -; CDR3 length: 14; D gene: -; V gene: TRBV11-3; CDR3 protein: CASSLGIGAGRQYF; CDR3 DNA: TGTGCCAGCAGCTTAGGCATCGGCGCGGGGAGGCAGTATTTT
J gene: TRBJ2-1; clone size: few; CDR3 length: 13; D gene: -; V gene: TRBV20-1; CDR3 protein: CSAPPSSYNEQFF; CDR3 DNA: TGCAGTGCGCCACCCAGCTCCTACAATGAGCAGTTCTTC
J gene: TRBJ1-5; clone size: many; CDR3 length: 15; D gene: -; V gene: TRBV28; CDR3 protein: CASSWTEKANQPQHF; CDR3 DNA: TGTGCCAGCAGCTGGACAGAAAAGGCTAATCAGCCCCAGCATTTT
J gene: TRBJ1-6; clone size: many; CDR3 length: 14; D gene: -; V gene: TRBV7-9; CDR3 protein: CASSLAQFNSPLHF; CDR3 DNA: TGTGCCAGCAGCTTGGCACAGTTTAATTCACCCCTCCACTTT